This T cell receptor beta chain is drawn from a study of blood T cell repertoires in COVID-19. Study at large: There were acute and convalescent COVID-19 samples, and they came from the United States, Italy and Spain. The cDNA or gDNA used as material had been derived from T cells, B-cell-depleted T cells, or PBMCs.

Original analysis: Estimates of nucleated cell counts were drawn from the amplification of reference gene primers. Repertoires were generated with immunoSEQ multiplex PCR, while TCRdb's copy carries only in-frame clones and drops some. V, J and clone size reflect that table, while D and trimming were determined from the DNA. In the table there are 52,000 or so clones, 80% to 90% of which are singletons. The CDR3 covers 13 residues. The germline CDR1 and CDR2 sequences are GTSNPN and SVGIG (reference sequence). The germline V and J ends were trimmed by 1 base and 7 bases, with 8 bases remaining between them.

The sample taken for sequencing was peripheral blood. This sequence was found in a man in his fifties or sixties with acute or convalescent COVID-19. The V and J genes are TRBV30 and TRBJ1-6, with a weak D call TRBD1 (5 bases). The CDR3 DNA follows: TGTGCCTGGAGTGATAACAGGAATTCACCCCTCCACTTT. It codes for CAWSDNRNSPLHF. Supplemented by reference TRBV30 and TRBJ1-6, the full variable domain reads SQTIHQWPATLVQPVGSPLSLECTVEGTSNPNLYWYRQAAGRGLQLLFYSVGIGQISSEVPQNLSASRPQDRQFILSSKKLLLSDSGFYLCAWSDNRNSPLHFGNGTRLTVT.